Below are 29 T cell receptor beta chains sequenced from a single sample in a study of cytomegalovirus exposure and HLA in healthy donors. The assay was immunoSEQ multiplex PCR, and TCRdb's table has in-frame clones only and misses some. Counted here are tens of thousands of clones, 90% to 95% occurring once; the ten biggest clones make up 3% to 4%. Sequenced input: PBMCs. These receptors were taken from a man aged 18 to 30 in good health and CMV-seronegative.

This chain's CDR3 is CAWSWTGGIYEQYF. As DNA, the CDR3 is TGTGCCTGGAGTTGGACAGGGGGCATCTACGAGCAGTACTTC. This chain links TRBV30 with TRBJ2-5; TRBD1 matches at 11 bases. With the DNA end fitting TRBJ2-7 better, the J assignment may be wrong. Per the germline V gene, CDR1 is GTSNPN and CDR2 is SVGIG (reference sequence). The CDR3 has 14 residues.

This rearrangement joins TRBV19 to TRBJ2-1; D uncertain. This CDR3 region has 12 residues. Germline CDR1 and CDR2: LNHDA and SQIVND (reference sequence). Trimming took 5 bases from V and 6 from J, leaving 8 bases between them. CDR3 amino acids: CASSFTGNEQFF. CDR3 DNA: TGTGCCAGTAGTTTTACTGGCAATGAGCAGTTCTTC.

This clone has just one count. The rearrangement uses TRBV4-2 and TRBJ2-7, with a possible D match to TRBD2 (6 bases). V was cut by 1 base and J by 0 bases, with 13 bases left in between. The germline gives CDR1 LGHNA, CDR2 YNFKEQ. This CDR3 has 16 amino acids. CDR3 sequence: CASSQGISGNSYEQYF. The CDR3, as DNA: TGTGCCAGCAGCCAAGGGATTAGCGGAAACTCCTACGAGCAGTACTTC.

V and J are TRBV28 and TRBJ1-1; D unresolved. This CDR3 comprises 13 residues. With 8 bases removed from V and 4 bases from J, the gap between germline ends came to 14 bases. The germline V gene encodes CDR1 MDHEN and CDR2 SYDVKM. The CDR3 bases are TGTGCCAGCGGCCGGGGAGGAAGCACTGAAGCTTTCTTT. It translates to CASGRGGSTEAFF.

The rearrangement uses TRBV19 and TRBJ2-7, with D possibly matching TRBD1 (6 bases). The V end was cut by 6 bases, the J end by 1 base, with 13 bases between. Germline V lookup: CDR1 LNHDA, CDR2 SQIVND (reference sequence). This CDR3 has 14 residues. The DNA of the CDR3 is TGTGCCAGTAGCCGAACAGGGAAGTCCTACGAGCAGTACTTC. Amino acids: CASSRTGKSYEQYF. Based on the CDR3 plus reference TRBV19 and TRBJ2-7, the full variable domain is DGGITQSPKYLFRKEGQNVTLSCEQNLNHDAMYWYRQDPGQGLRLIYYSQIVNDFQKGDIAEGYSVSREKKESFPLTVTSAQKNPTAFYLCASSRTGKSYEQYFGPGTRLTVT.

The V gene is TRBV18, the J gene TRBJ2-6, with TRBD1 matching over 8 bases. The CDR3 runs to 21 residues. Germline values: CDR1 KGHSH, CDR2 LQKENI. V lost 3 bases, J lost 0 bases, and 16 bases stayed unmatched. CDR3 sequence (DNA): TGTGCCAGCTCACCGTCCCCCCCGGACAGGGCCCTATCCTCTGGGGCCAACGTCCTGACTTTC. It encodes CASSPSPPDRALSSGANVLTF.

The chain joins TRBV25-1 to TRBJ2-3; 9 nucleotides line up with TRBD1. Germline loops: CDR1 MGHDK, CDR2 SYGVNS. With V trimmed by 10 bases and J by 5 bases, 10 bases remained unmatched. This CDR3 contains 14 residues. CDR3 amino acids: CATVGQGSRDTQYF. The DNA of the CDR3 is TGTGCCACGGTAGGACAGGGGTCAAGAGATACGCAGTATTTT.

The chain carries TRBV5-1 and TRBJ2-1; 14 positions agree with TRBD2. Germline assignment: CDR1 SGHRS and CDR2 YFSETQ. The CDR3 has 16 residues. The junction had 7 bases not matched to a gene; V was cut back by 4 bases and J by 7 bases. CDR3 coding DNA: TGCGCCAGCAGCCCGGGACTAGCGGGGGTTGGAAATGAGCAGTTCTTC. It encodes CASSPGLAGVGNEQFF.

This chain links TRBV30 with TRBJ1-5; D ambiguous. V lost 2 bases to trimming and J lost 1 base, with 24 bases between them. The CDR3 is 19 residues long. The germline V gene encodes CDR1 GTSNPN and CDR2 SVGIG (reference sequence). The CDR3 bases are TGTGCCTGGAGTTTACCGGGGTTGGGCCAGCCGGAAAGCAATCAGCCCCAGCATTTT. Its protein is CAWSLPGLGQPESNQPQHF.

The CDR3 is CASSQGLAGVEQETQYF. As DNA, the CDR3 is TGCGCCAGCAGCCAAGGACTAGCGGGGGTAGAGCAAGAGACCCAGTACTTC. This chain uses TRBV5-1 with TRBJ2-5; 13 bases are shared with TRBD2. Germline V lookup: CDR1 SGHRS, CDR2 YFSETQ. The CDR3 spans 17 residues. V lost 4 bases to trimming and J lost 2 bases; unmatched junction nucleotides: 8. Variable domain in full (rest from reference TRBV5-1 and TRBJ2-5): KAGVTQTPRYLIKTRGQQVTLSCSPISGHRSVSWYQQTPGQGLQFLFEYFSETQRNKGNFPGRFSGRQFSNSRSEMNVSTLELGDSALYLCASSQGLAGVEQETQYFGPGTRLLVL.

V gene TRBV5-8 combines with J gene TRBJ1-2, with a tentative D call TRBD1 (5 bases). The V and J ends lost 6 bases and 7 bases respectively, with 19 bases between them. This CDR3 spans 14 amino acids. The germline CDR1 and CDR2 sequences are SGHTS and YDEGEE. The CDR3 DNA reads as TGTGCCAGCAAATATACGGCGGCCGGGGGTGGCTACACCTTC. It specifies CASKYTAAGGGYTF.

The chain uses TRBV6-5 and TRBJ2-7, with 8 bases identical to TRBD1. The CDR3 is 15 residues long. The V gene end was trimmed by 5 bases and the J gene end by 5 bases; junction bases not matched to a gene: 11. Per germline, CDR1 MNHEY and CDR2 SVGAGI. Here the CDR3 reads CASSRTGQGIHEQYF. The CDR3 coding sequence is TGTGCCAGCAGTCGCACCGGACAGGGTATCCACGAGCAGTACTTC.

This chain connects TRBV2 to TRBJ2-4; no clear D. Trimming stripped 5 bases from V and 5 bases from J, with 4 bases between. The germline CDR1 and CDR2 sequences are SNHLY and FYNNEI. The CDR3 contains 11 residues. The CDR3 DNA reads as TGTGCCAGCAGTCCTGAAAACATTCAGTACTTC. Translating it yields CASSPENIQYF.

The chain has TRBV18 and TRBJ1-1; TRBD1 matches at 8 bases. The CDR3 has 11 amino acids. Trimming at V came to 5 bases and at J to 11 bases, leaving 4 bases not matched to a gene. Germline loops: CDR1 KGHSH, CDR2 LQKENI. The CDR3 nucleotides are TGTGCCAGCTCAACAGGGGGTCTGGCTTTCTTT. This gives the protein CASSTGGLAFF.

J is TRBJ2-7 and V is TRBV7-9; 7 bases are shared with TRBD1. Per the germline V gene, CDR1 is SEHNR and CDR2 is FQNEAQ (reference sequence). The ends lost 1 base at V and 2 bases at J; junction bases unmatched: 5. The CDR3 consists of 15 residues. The CDR3 sequence is CASSLEGQGAYEQYF. CDR3 coding DNA: TGTGCCAGCAGCTTAGAGGGGCAGGGGGCCTACGAGCAGTACTTC.

The chain has TRBV5-1 and TRBJ2-1, with D tentatively TRBD1 (5 bases). CDR3 length equals 14 residues. Germline lookup yields CDR1 SGHRS and CDR2 YFSETQ. V shed 4 bases and J shed 7 bases, with 15 bases lying between them. The CDR3 DNA reads TGCGCCAGCAGCCCCCCAGGTGGGGCGAATGAGCAGTTCTTC. This encodes CASSPPGGANEQFF.

V and J are TRBV7-2 and TRBJ1-5, with TRBD1 matching over 7 bases. J lost 0 bases, V lost 5 bases, and 4 bases had no gene match. The length of the CDR3 is 15 residues. The germline V gene encodes CDR1 SGHTA and CDR2 FQGNSA. Here the CDR3 DNA reads TGTGCCAGCAGCCTTACAGGGGATAGCAATCAGCCCCAGCATTTT. It encodes CASSLTGDSNQPQHF.

About this clone itself: This same CDR3 is encoded by further DNA sequences in the sample. The rearrangement joins TRBV29-1 to TRBJ2-7, with a tentative D call TRBD2 (6 bases). The V gene's germline CDR1 is SQVTM and CDR2 ANQGSEA. This CDR3 is 13 amino acids long. V dropped 4 bases and J dropped 6 bases, with 16 bases sitting between them. CDR3 nucleotide sequence: TGCAGCGTTGCGGCCAAAGGCGGGGCCGAGCAGTACTTC. It codes for CSVAAKGGAEQYF.

The chain links TRBV7-9 to TRBJ1-2; D is uncertain. V lost 1 base, J lost 1 base, and 7 bases lay in between. There are 14 residues in the CDR3. CDR1 and CDR2 (germline): SEHNR, FQNEAQ (reference sequence). The CDR3 DNA sequence: TGTGCCAGCAGCTTAGGGGCGGGTAACTATGGCTACACCTTC. The encoded protein is CASSLGAGNYGYTF. The full variable domain, with the rest looked up from reference TRBV7-9 and TRBJ1-2, is DTGVSQNPRHKITKRGQNVTFRCDPISEHNRLYWYRQTLGQGPEFLTYFQNEAQLEKSRLLSDRFSAERPKGSFSTLEIQRTEQGDSAMYLCASSLGAGNYGYTFGSGTRLTVV.

The V call is TRBV7-8, the J call TRBJ1-2; D is perhaps TRBD1 (5 bases). The CDR3 has 16 residues. Deletions cut 5 bases from V and 8 bases from J, with 24 bases between. Germline V gene lookup returns CDR1 SGHVS and CDR2 FQNEAQ. The CDR3 DNA follows: TGTGCCAGCAGCCTCGGGTGGACACGTAGATATGAGGGCTACACCTTC. It yields the protein CASSLGWTRRYEGYTF.

The V and J genes are TRBV6-1 and TRBJ1-1, with 9 bases that match TRBD1. Germline V gives CDR1 MNHNS, CDR2 SASEGT. The CDR3 consists of 13 residues. Germline trimming cut 4 bases from V and 8 bases from J; bases unmatched to any gene: 5. CDR3 sequence: CASSGTGVGEAFF. The CDR3 DNA sequence: TGTGCCAGCAGTGGGACAGGGGTGGGAGAAGCTTTCTTT.

The CDR3 sequence: CATSLREGAVVSSEGYTF. The CDR3, as DNA: TGTGCCACCAGCCTCCGGGAGGGGGCAGTAGTCTCCTCCGAGGGCTACACCTTC. This chain uses TRBV15 with TRBJ1-2, with 7 bases fitting TRBD1. The CDR3 loop spans 18 amino acids. Germline CDR1 LNHNV, CDR2 YYDKDF (reference sequence). J gave up 8 bases and V 5 bases, and 23 bases lay outside the gene matches. The entire variable domain, with the rest obtained from reference TRBV15 and TRBJ1-2, is as follows: DAMVIQNPRYQVTQFGKPVTLSCSQTLNHNVMYWYQQKSSQAPKLLFHYYDKDFNNEADTPDNFQSRRPNTSFCFLDIRSPGLGDTAMYLCATSLREGAVVSSEGYTFGSGTRLTVV.

This clone was observed once. This chain connects TRBV28 to TRBJ1-2; 9 bases line up with TRBD1. The germline V gene encodes CDR1 MDHEN and CDR2 SYDVKM. The CDR3 sequence is 13 residues long. V was clipped by 4 bases and J by 6 bases; unmatched bases: 3. The CDR3 DNA reads as TGTGCCAGCAGTTCCGGGACAGGGAATGGCTACACCTTC. Encoded protein: CASSSGTGNGYTF.

In DNA, the CDR3 is TGTGCCTGGACCGCAGGGAATGGCTACACCTTC. Protein sequence: CAWTAGNGYTF. The chain joins TRBV30 to TRBJ1-2, with D possibly being TRBD1 (5 bases). Per the germline V gene, CDR1 is GTSNPN and CDR2 is SVGIG (reference sequence). V was shortened by 4 bases and J by 6 bases, with 9 bases between the two germline ends. The CDR3 contains 11 residues.

J is TRBJ2-1 and V is TRBV4-2; 11 bases are a match to TRBD2. V lost 0 bases, J lost 6 bases, and 4 bases stayed unmatched. The CDR3 runs to 16 residues. CDR1 and CDR2 from the germline V gene are LGHNA and YNFKEQ. The CDR3 here is CASSQDLAGGRNEQFF. CDR3 DNA: TGTGCCAGCAGCCAAGATCTAGCGGGGGGCCGCAATGAGCAGTTCTTC.

The gene calls are TRBV6-5 and TRBJ1-5, with D possibly TRBD1 on 5 matching bases. V lost 8 bases and J lost 5, with 13 bases in between. The CDR3 consists of 13 residues. The germline V gene encodes CDR1 MNHEY and CDR2 SVGAGI. CDR3 sequence: CASHKGPHQPQHF. Here the CDR3 DNA reads TGTGCCAGCCACAAGGGGCCGCATCAGCCCCAGCATTTT.

This sequence joins TRBV7-9 and TRBJ2-1; the D gene is possibly TRBD1 (5 bases). V gave up 3 bases and J gave up 5 bases, with 8 bases separating them. This CDR3 has 13 residues. The germline gives CDR1 SEHNR, CDR2 FQNEAQ (reference sequence). CDR3 coding DNA: TGTGCCAGCAGCTTGACAGTTAACAATGAGCAGTTCTTC. Translating it yields CASSLTVNNEQFF.

The rearrangement links TRBV28 to TRBJ1-1; the D is unclear. V gave up 6 bases and J gave up 2 bases, with 4 bases separating them. The CDR3 consists of 11 residues. Germline CDR1 is MDHEN and CDR2 is SYDVKM. The CDR3 DNA follows: TGTGCCAGCAGCACAAACACTGAAGCTTTCTTT. It specifies CASSTNTEAFF.

The CDR3 region has the DNA TGTGCCTGGGTTCGGGCGGGCGAGCAGTACTTC. Translation: CAWVRAGEQYF. The chain is built from TRBV30 and TRBJ2-7, with D perhaps matching TRBD2 (5 bases). This CDR3 is built from 11 residues. CDR1 and CDR2 from the germline V gene are GTSNPN and SVGIG (reference sequence). With 5 bases removed from V and 6 bases from J, the gap between germline ends came to 11 bases.